This is a list of T cell receptor beta chains from one sample in a study of cytomegalovirus exposure and HLA in healthy donors. Sequenced by immunoSEQ multiplex PCR; TCRdb stores in-frame clones only, minus some. Of about 200,000 clones listed, over 75% were seen once; the top ten hold 2% to 2.5%. Sequenced material: PBMCs. These receptors all stem from a woman aged 18-30 years in good health and CMV-seropositive. The CDR3 runs from the conserved cysteine through the conserved F or W. The D gene is left open where the match is weak. Rows may omit the clone size; those that give it use once, few, many or a size class.

size: .; V: TRBV5-1; J: TRBJ2-7; D: TRBD1; DNA: TGCGCCAGCAGCGCCGGGACAGCGGACGAGCAGTACTTC; CDR3: CASSAGTADEQYF
size: .; V: TRBV10-3; J: TRBJ1-4; D: TRBD1; DNA: TGTGCCATCAGTGAGTCACAGGGGGCAGGAGAAAAACTGTTTTTT; CDR3: CAISESQGAGEKLFF
size: .; V: TRBV6-5; J: TRBJ2-7; D: .; DNA: TGTGCCAGCAGTTACTCTAGGGTCCGAGGGTCCTACGAGCAGTACTTC; CDR3: CASSYSRVRGSYEQYF
size: .; V: TRBV19; J: TRBJ1-5; D: TRBD1; DNA: TGTGCCAGTAACGAAAAAGGGGGCTCAGATCAGCCCCAGCATTTT; CDR3: CASNEKGGSDQPQHF
size: .; V: TRBV25-1; J: TRBJ2-7; D: TRBD2; DNA: TGTGCCAGCAGGGGAGGACTAGCGGGAGGGGACTCCTACGAGCAGTACTTC; CDR3: CASRGGLAGGDSYEQYF
size: .; V: TRBV18; J: TRBJ2-1; D: TRBD2; DNA: TGTGCCAGCTCACCAGGCCTAGCGGAGTACAATGAGCAGTTCTTC; CDR3: CASSPGLAEYNEQFF
size: .; V: TRBV5-1; J: TRBJ2-2; D: .; DNA: TGCGCCAGCAGCTTGGGGAGTGGTTCCGGGGAGCTGTTTTTT; CDR3: CASSLGSGSGELFF
size: .; V: TRBV2; J: TRBJ1-2; D: .; DNA: TGTGCCAGCAGTGACCCTACAGGAGGGCGAGCTAACTATGGCTACACCTTC; CDR3: CASSDPTGGRANYGYTF
size: .; V: TRBV6-5; J: TRBJ2-7; D: .; DNA: TGTGCCAGCAGGTTGACGGGGAGCTCCTACGAGCAGTACTTC; CDR3: CASRLTGSSYEQYF
size: .; V: TRBV11-2; J: TRBJ2-5; D: .; DNA: TGTGCCAGCAGCTTAGGGCCGACTCAAGAGACCCAGTACTTC; CDR3: CASSLGPTQETQYF
size: .; V: TRBV19; J: TRBJ1-5; D: TRBD1; DNA: TGTGCCAGTAGTCCGGACAGGGGGCAGCCCCAGCATTTT; CDR3: CASSPDRGQPQHF
size: .; V: TRBV27; J: TRBJ1-5; D: TRBD1; DNA: TGTGCCAGCAGTCTTAAGTGGGACAGGGATCAGCCCCAGCATTTT; CDR3: CASSLKWDRDQPQHF
size: .; V: TRBV6-6; J: TRBJ2-5; D: TRBD1; DNA: TGTGCCAGCAGGGAGCCGGGACAGAGTCAAGAGACCCAGTACTTC; CDR3: CASREPGQSQETQYF
size: .; V: TRBV30; J: TRBJ2-2; D: .; DNA: TGTGCCTGGAGTCAGCGGGTCGTCACCGGGGAGCTGTTTTTT; CDR3: CAWSQRVVTGELFF
size: few; V: TRBV9; J: TRBJ2-3; D: TRBD2; DNA: TGTGCCAGCAGCGTAGGACTAGCGGCAGATACGCAGTATTTT; CDR3: CASSVGLAADTQYF
size: .; V: TRBV2; J: TRBJ1-2; D: .; DNA: TGTGCCAGCACCCCTGAGGGAGATGGCTACACCTTC; CDR3: CASTPEGDGYTF
size: .; V: TRBV27; J: TRBJ2-3; D: TRBD1; DNA: TGTGCCAGCAGTGTAGGGACAGGGGGCGCTTCGCAGTATTTT; CDR3: CASSVGTGGASQYF
size: .; V: TRBV5-1; J: TRBJ2-3; D: .; DNA: TGCGCCAGCAGCTTGGCAGGGGAAACCACAGATACGCAGTATTTT; CDR3: CASSLAGETTDTQYF
size: .; V: TRBV4-2; J: TRBJ2-1; D: .; DNA: TGTGCCAGCAGCTTTGGGGCTAGCGCCGCCCAGTTCTTC; CDR3: CASSFGASAAQFF
size: .; V: TRBV28; J: TRBJ2-1; D: .; DNA: TGTGCCAGCAGTAAGGGGATACAGTTCTTC; CDR3: CASSKGIQFF
size: once; V: TRBV28; J: TRBJ1-1; D: .; DNA: TGTGCCAGCAGTTTCGACACTGAAGCTTTCTTT; CDR3: CASSFDTEAFF
size: .; V: TRBV11-2; J: TRBJ2-6; D: .; DNA: TGTGCCAGCAGCTTAGACCGCTCTGGGGCCAACGTCCTGACTTTC; CDR3: CASSLDRSGANVLTF